Listed below are T cell receptor beta chains from one sample, sequenced in a study of early T cells in non-severe SARS-CoV-2 infection. A single record per CDR3 protein comes from TCRdb applying MiXCR to the 5' RACE reads. The table has approximately 27,000 distinct CDR3 sequences, roughly 5.1% seen once; the top ten hold approximately 2.4%. The specimen sequenced was whole blood. Every receptor here comes from an adult who was a healthcare worker with PCR-confirmed SARS-CoV-2 infection or an uninfected control (not recorded which). Each CDR3 is given with its conserved first and last residue.

13 | TRBV20-1 | CSAGTGAYYEQYF
13 | TRBV6-5 | CASNLVDGSPLHF
12 | TRBV11-3 | CASSLQSYGYTF
16 | TRBV3-1 | CASSQSVVGGRYGYTF
13 | TRBV9 | CASSVGAKNIQYF
17 | TRBV12-3/TRBV12-4 | CASSWPGLADSTDTQYF
13 | TRBV20-1 | CSASQGNTDTQYF
12 | TRBV5-1 | CASSRAGVEQYF
15 | TRBV29-1 | CSVRRGALITDTQYF
13 | TRBV12-3/TRBV12-4 | CASSLSSGNTIYF
16 | TRBV7-8 | CASSATRLAGGQGQFF
17 | TRBV7-6 | CASSFGPGQLGSYEQYF
13 | TRBV6-6 | CASSYVTSYGYTF
17 | TRBV13 | CASSLNMAGTAKNIQYF
12 | TRBV12-3/TRBV12-4 | CASGPGAETQYF
12 | TRBV5-6 | CASNRGTYEQYF
15 | TRBV4-1 | CASSLRTAGAYEQYF
15 | TRBV11-2 | CASSLAQGLKNEQFF
15 | TRBV5-4 | CASSFPGSSYNEQFF
16 | TRBV6-6 | CASSFQPGLAGAFLFF
13 | TRBV5-1 | CASSFTATGELFF
17 | TRBV10-3 | CAISGPGRAGPGDEQFF
13 | TRBV29-1 | CSAQSRSGNTIYF
18 | TRBV19 | CASTLPTPGQGGATEAFF
15 | TRBV18 | CASSPARTGGTEAFF
16 | TRBV7-6 | CASSLVPGQNYNEQFF
13 | TRBV19 | CASRSTGGQPQHF
15 | TRBV11-3 | CASSSSTSGTDTQYF
14 | TRBV5-1 | CASSPTGDNEKLFF
14 | TRBV12-3/TRBV12-4 | CASSLGGSTGELFF
14 | TRBV9 | CASSGQTGGYGYTF
13 | TRBV20-1 | CSARASDYQPQHF
16 | TRBV20-1 | CSARDLAGGPGETQYF
13 | TRBV6-1 | CASRGAPPTIAFF
17 | TRBV3-1 | CASSQGRRGRETDTQYF
14 | TRBV6-6 | CASNPQGASSEAFF
15 | TRBV11-2 | CASSSTGGVQETQYF